These T cell receptor beta chains were read from a single sample in a study of cytomegalovirus exposure and HLA in healthy donors. The repertoire was sequenced with immunoSEQ multiplex PCR; TCRdb's copy has only in-frame clones and lacks some. The sample has around 85,000 clones, around three quarters seen once. The source material was PBMCs. The source of these receptors is a male donor in good health and CMV-seronegative. CDR3s include the opening cysteine and the closing phenylalanine or tryptophan. D genes are given only for firm matches. Clone size is not always given. Where it is, it says once, few, many or a class for expanded clones.

J gene	clone size	D gene	V gene	CDR3 protein	CDR3 DNA
TRBJ2-7	.	.	TRBV25-1	CASSGYKGGEQYF	TGTGCCAGCAGTGGCTACAAGGGAGGCGAGCAGTACTTC
TRBJ2-2	.	.	TRBV7-2	CASSWGHDTGELFF	TGTGCCAGCAGCTGGGGGCACGACACCGGGGAGCTGTTTTTT
TRBJ1-2	.	.	TRBV28	CASSLQGIRGYTF	TGTGCCAGCAGTTTACAGGGGATTAGGGGCTACACCTTC
TRBJ2-7	few	.	TRBV6-1	CASRRYEQYF	TGTGCCAGCAGGAGATACGAGCAGTACTTC
TRBJ2-1	few	TRBD1	TRBV19	CASSIRQGVDNEQFF	TGTGCCAGTAGTATAAGACAGGGAGTCGACAATGAGCAGTTCTTC
TRBJ2-1	few	TRBD1	TRBV6-1	CASRPTGTGLNEQFF	TGTGCCAGCAGGCCCACCGGGACAGGCCTTAATGAGCAGTTCTTC
TRBJ2-7	once	.	TRBV7-8	CASSFQDRVGWDEQYF	TGTGCCAGCAGCTTCCAGGACAGAGTAGGGTGGGACGAGCAGTACTTC
TRBJ2-7	.	TRBD1	TRBV11-2	CASSLGQVVDEQYF	TGTGCCAGCAGCCTGGGACAGGTGGTTGACGAGCAGTACTTC
TRBJ1-4	.	.	TRBV28	CASSLSGLATNEKLFF	TGTGCCAGCAGTTTATCAGGCCTTGCAACTAATGAAAAACTGTTTTTT
TRBJ1-3	.	.	TRBV28	CASREQPRNTIYF	TGTGCCAGCAGGGAACAGCCAAGAAACACCATATATTTT
TRBJ2-7	.	.	TRBV7-2	CASRGGQAYEQYF	TGTGCCAGCAGGGGAGGACAGGCCTACGAGCAGTACTTC
TRBJ1-1	.	.	TRBV6-5	CASSYSGQRTEAFF	TGTGCCAGCAGTTACTCGGGTCAGCGGACTGAAGCTTTCTTT
TRBJ1-1	.	.	TRBV19	CASSGGSMNTEAFF	TGTGCCAGCAGTGGAGGATCCATGAACACTGAAGCTTTCTTT
TRBJ1-2	.	.	TRBV28	CASSSQGNYGYTF	TGTGCCAGCAGTTCTCAGGGAAACTATGGCTACACCTTC
TRBJ1-4	.	.	TRBV5-1	CASSLETGATNEKLFF	TGCGCCAGCAGCTTGGAGACAGGCGCAACTAATGAAAAACTGTTTTTT
TRBJ1-6	.	.	TRBV11-2	CASSSTPSRGNSPLHF	TGTGCCAGCAGCTCCACCCCCTCTCGAGGCAATTCACCCCTCCACTTT
TRBJ2-7	.	TRBD1	TRBV27	CASSFFGDRVNEQYF	TGTGCCAGCAGTTTTTTCGGCGACAGGGTAAACGAGCAGTACTTC
TRBJ2-3	.	TRBD2	TRBV19	CASSPTSSGGAGTQYF	TGTGCCAGTAGTCCCACTTCTAGCGGGGGGGCTGGTACGCAGTATTTT
TRBJ2-1	.	TRBD2	TRBV9	CASSVGAGAYNEQFF	TGTGCCAGCAGCGTAGGAGCGGGAGCTTACAATGAGCAGTTCTTC
TRBJ1-2	.	.	TRBV6-1	CASSLSPQGNYGYTF	TGTGCCAGCAGTTTATCCCCCCAGGGCAACTATGGCTACACCTTC
TRBJ2-1	.	TRBD2	TRBV5-1	CASSLGISGSFYNEQFF	TGCGCCAGCAGCTTGGGGATTAGCGGGAGCTTTTACAATGAGCAGTTCTTC
TRBJ1-4	.	TRBD1	TRBV5-1	CASRGQGSREKLFF	TGCGCCAGCAGAGGACAGGGTTCACGTGAAAAACTGTTTTTT
TRBJ1-2	.	.	TRBV2	CASSIDRLNYGYTF	TGTGCCAGCAGTATAGACAGATTAAACTATGGCTACACCTTC
TRBJ2-1	few	TRBD2	TRBV5-4	CASSLPSGNPREQFF	TGTGCCAGCAGCTTACCTAGCGGGAATCCTCGTGAGCAGTTCTTC
TRBJ2-5	.	.	TRBV6-6	CASSYFLGGETQYF	TGTGCCAGCAGTTACTTCTTGGGCGGGGAGACCCAGTACTTC
TRBJ1-5	few	TRBD1	TRBV6-5	CASGLQGGSNQPQHF	TGTGCCAGCGGACTACAGGGGGGTAGCAATCAGCCCCAGCATTTT
TRBJ1-3	.	.	TRBV6-1	CASRDSHSGNTIYF	TGTGCCAGCAGGGACAGCCACTCTGGAAACACCATATATTTT
TRBJ1-5	.	.	TRBV11-2	CASSLTEINQPQNF	TGTGCCAGCAGCTTAACAGAGATTAATCAGCCCCAGAATTTT
TRBJ1-6	.	TRBD1	TRBV6-5	CASTSRQGKNSPLHF	TGTGCCAGCACCTCTCGACAGGGGAAGAATTCACCCCTCCACTTT
TRBJ2-2	.	TRBD2	TRBV10-3	CAISDAAGGAGELFF	TGTGCCATCAGTGACGCTGCCGGGGGGGCCGGGGAGCTGTTTTTT
TRBJ1-3	.	TRBD1	TRBV9	CASSEYRGLSSGNTIYF	TGTGCCAGCAGCGAATACAGGGGGTTAAGCTCTGGAAACACCATATATTTT
TRBJ2-1	.	.	TRBV4-1	CASSQDRGNVNEQFF	TGCGCCAGCAGCCAAGATCGGGGGAATGTCAATGAGCAGTTCTTC
TRBJ1-5	.	.	TRBV4-1	CASSQELTSILPQNF	TGCGCCAGCAGCCAAGAATTAACTTCAATACTACCCCAGAATTTT
TRBJ1-1	.	TRBD1	TRBV10-1	CASSDYGTGTTEAFF	TGCGCCAGCAGTGACTACGGGACAGGTACTACTGAAGCTTTCTTT
TRBJ2-1	.	.	TRBV7-2	CASSLGSGVTSWQFF	TGTGCCAGCAGCTTAGGTAGCGGAGTTACATCATGGCAGTTCTTC
TRBJ2-1	.	TRBD2	TRBV5-1	CASSWEGRGMDEQFF	TGCGCCAGCAGTTGGGAGGGGCGGGGGATGGATGAGCAGTTCTTC
TRBJ2-7	.	.	TRBV13	CASIVHEQYF	TGTGCCAGCATAGTCCACGAGCAGTACTTC
TRBJ1-5	.	TRBD1	TRBV18	CASSPIDIQQGARRNQPQHF	TGTGCCAGCTCACCAATCGACATACAACAGGGGGCGCGTCGCAATCAGCCCCAGCATTTT
TRBJ2-1	.	.	TRBV4-1	CASSQGSGLYNEQFF	TGCGCCAGCAGCCAAGGTTCGGGACTCTATAATGAGCAGTTCTTC
TRBJ1-4	.	.	TRBV4-1	CASSQPLGDNEKLFF	TGCGCCAGCAGCCAACCTCTGGGAGATAATGAAAAACTGTTTTTT
TRBJ2-1	.	TRBD2	TRBV27	CASRPASGYNEQFF	TGTGCCAGCCGACCGGCTAGCGGCTACAATGAGCAGTTCTTC
TRBJ1-5	.	.	TRBV19	CASSRSQGFRQPQHF	TGTGCCAGTAGTAGATCACAGGGATTCAGGCAGCCCCAGCATTTT
TRBJ2-4	.	.	TRBV10-2	CASSLPGYIQYF	TGCGCCAGCAGTTTGCCAGGGTACATTCAGTACTTC
TRBJ2-7	.	.	TRBV6-1	CASSEIQRISYEQYF	TGTGCCAGCAGTGAAATACAGAGAATCTCCTACGAGCAGTACTTC
TRBJ1-3	.	TRBD1	TRBV19	CASSDVRDRASGNTIYF	TGTGCCAGTAGCGACGTTCGGGACAGGGCATCTGGAAACACCATATATTTT
TRBJ2-7	.	.	TRBV6-1	CASSPGNRLGQYF	TGTGCCAGCAGCCCCGGGAATCGGTTGGGGCAGTACTTC
TRBJ1-6	.	TRBD1	TRBV18	CASSPSGQGGNSPLHF	TGTGCCAGCTCACCATCGGGACAGGGAGGGAATTCACCCCTCCACTTT
TRBJ1-1	.	.	TRBV7-2	CASSITENTEAFF	TGTGCCAGCAGCATTACAGAGAACACTGAAGCTTTCTTT
TRBJ1-1	.	.	TRBV7-9	CASSLIQGNTEAFF	TGTGCCAGCAGCTTAATACAGGGAAACACTGAAGCTTTCTTT
TRBJ1-1	few	TRBD1	TRBV12-5	CASGKGQGLNTEAFF	TGTGCTAGTGGTAAAGGACAGGGGTTGAACACTGAAGCTTTCTTT
TRBJ2-1	.	TRBD2	TRBV7-2	CASSLVGAQFAGGPNEQFF	TGTGCCAGCAGCTTAGTAGGGGCTCAGTTTGCGGGGGGGCCTAATGAGCAGTTCTTC
TRBJ2-7	once	.	TRBV14	CASSRSHEQYF	TGTGCCAGCAGCCGTAGCCACGAGCAGTACTTC
TRBJ2-1	once	TRBD2	TRBV9	CASSLEGASGRASYEQFF	TGTGCCAGCAGCCTAGAGGGAGCTAGCGGGAGGGCCAGTTATGAGCAGTTCTTC
TRBJ2-7	once	.	TRBV4-1	CASSPLLSVSSSSYEQYF	TGCGCCAGCAGCCCCTTGCTCTCGGTAAGCTCGAGCTCCTACGAGCAGTACTTC
TRBJ1-3	.	TRBD1	TRBV6-1	CASSVFRDRGRNTIYF	TGTGCCAGCAGTGTTTTCCGGGACAGGGGAAGAAACACCATATATTTT
TRBJ2-1	once	.	TRBV7-3	CASSALGPPSYNEQFF	TGTGCCAGCAGCGCACTAGGGCCCCCCTCCTACAATGAGCAGTTCTTC
TRBJ1-2	.	.	TRBV5-1	CASRDFLNYGYTF	TGCGCCAGCCGGGATTTCCTTAACTATGGCTACACCTTC
TRBJ1-2	once	TRBD1	TRBV4-3	CASSQVDRAGYTF	TGCGCCAGCAGCCAGGTCGACAGGGCTGGCTACACCTTC
TRBJ2-1	few	TRBD2	TRBV2	CASSDTTLAGEQFF	TGTGCCAGCAGTGACACGACACTAGCGGGGGAGCAGTTCTTC